A single sample gave rise to the 27 T cell receptor beta chains below, sequenced in a study of blood T cell repertoires in COVID-19. Sequencing was performed with immunoSEQ multiplex PCR; in TCRdb, only in-frame clones are kept and a portion is missing. Here the sample spans under 55,000 clones, 70% to 85% being singletons. Sequencing was carried out using peripheral blood. These receptors were obtained from a man in his 70s with acute or convalescent COVID-19.

The CDR3 loop is CAWSGKGAQPQHF. The CDR3 nucleotides read TGTGCCTGGAGTGGGAAAGGGGCCCAGCCCCAGCATTTT. The chain links TRBV30 to TRBJ1-5; tentative D call: TRBD1 (5 bases). Germline CDR1 and CDR2: GTSNPN and SVGIG (reference sequence). V lost 1 base and J 7 bases, leaving 11 bases between the germline ends. The CDR3 runs to 13 residues.

The rearrangement uses TRBV1 and TRBJ2-3; the tabulated D call, TRBD2, remains unverified against the DNA. TRBV1 is recorded as a pseudogene. The CDR3 has 15 residues. CDR3 in DNA: TGCACCAGCCCCCCCCTGGAGCGGCAGGCAGATACGCAGTATTTT. Amino acid sequence: CTSPPLERQADTQYF.

This chain joins TRBV5-1 and TRBJ2-5; no clear D gene. The ends were cut back, 2 bases at V and 2 bases at J, with 13 bases in the middle. In germline, CDR1 is SGHRS, CDR2 YFSETQ. The CDR3 is 15 residues long. The DNA of the CDR3 is TGCGCCAGCAGCTTTTCCCCCGGAGTACAAGAGACCCAGTACTTC. This translates into CASSFSPGVQETQYF. The full variable domain, rest sourced from reference TRBV5-1 and TRBJ2-5, is KAGVTQTPRYLIKTRGQQVTLSCSPISGHRSVSWYQQTPGQGLQFLFEYFSETQRNKGNFPGRFSGRQFSNSRSEMNVSTLELGDSALYLCASSFSPGVQETQYFGPGTRLLVL.

The V and J genes are TRBV6-6 and TRBJ1-2, with TRBD1 matching 7 bases. V lost 7 bases and J lost 3; bases outside the gene matches: 2. CDR3 length: 12 residues. CDR1 MNHNY and CDR2 SVGAGI come from the germline V gene (reference sequence). CDR3 residues: CASMGTDYGYTF. The CDR3 bases are TGTGCCAGCATGGGGACAGACTATGGCTACACCTTC.

V is TRBV7-2 and J is TRBJ1-5; D gene ambiguous. Looked up from germline, CDR1 is SGHTA and CDR2 is FQGNSA. The CDR3 has 14 amino acids. V was shortened by 3 bases and J by 0 bases, with 6 bases between the two germline ends. As DNA, the CDR3 is TGTGCCAGCAGCTTGAAGAGTAGCAATCAGCCCCAGCATTTT. Amino acid sequence: CASSLKSSNQPQHF.

This chain links TRBV30 with TRBJ2-7, with 9 positions matching TRBD2. The CDR3 extends over 16 amino acids. CDR1 GTSNPN and CDR2 SVGIG come from the germline V gene (reference sequence). The trim removed 1 base at V and 2 bases at J, leaving 9 bases unmatched. CDR3 region: CAWSAPWLAGTYEQYF. CDR3 nucleotide sequence: TGTGCCTGGAGTGCCCCTTGGCTAGCGGGGACCTACGAGCAGTACTTC.

The table lists this clone with a few counts. The genes are TRBV30 and TRBJ2-1; 9 bases are a match to TRBD2. CDR1 is GTSNPN, CDR2 SVGIG, per germline (reference sequence). Trimming removed 6 bases from V and 2 bases from J; junction bases left unmatched: 5. The CDR3 covers 14 residues. CDR3 in amino acids: CACIAGETYNEQFF. DNA for the CDR3: TGTGCCTGCATAGCGGGGGAGACCTACAATGAGCAGTTCTTC.

V and J are TRBV5-1 and TRBJ1-3; 7 bases match TRBD1. Germline CDR1 is SGHRS and CDR2 is YFSETQ. Losses at the gene ends were 4 bases for V and 0 bases for J; bases not matched to a gene: 4. The CDR3 length is 15 residues. The CDR3 protein is CASSRDSGSGNTIYF. CDR3 bases: TGCGCCAGCAGCCGGGACAGCGGCTCTGGAAACACCATATATTTT.

This clone has only one observation. The chain employs TRBV11-2 and TRBJ1-2; 11 nucleotides agree with TRBD1. The CDR3 length is 17 residues. CDR1 and CDR2 from the germline V gene are SGHAT and FQNNGV. The V segment lost 1 base and the J segment 2 bases; nucleotides outside the gene matches: 6. The chain's CDR3 is CASSLGTGGRENYGYTF. In DNA, the CDR3 is TGTGCCAGCAGCTTAGGGACAGGGGGCAGGGAAAACTATGGCTACACCTTC.

In nucleotides, the CDR3 is TGTGCCATCAGTGATGAAGAGGGCAACACTGAAGCTTTCTTT. It specifies CAISDEEGNTEAFF. V and J are TRBV10-3 and TRBJ1-1; D remains unclear. V was shortened by 3 bases and J by 2 bases, with 10 bases between the two germline ends. CDR1 ENHRY and CDR2 SYGVKD come from the germline V gene. This CDR3 has 14 amino acids.

About this clone: The junction and the germline gene differ at one end; a read error may be behind it. The chain is built from TRBV5-1 and TRBJ2-7, with D possibly being TRBD2 (6 bases). The CDR3 extends over 14 amino acids. Germline loops: CDR1 SGHRS, CDR2 YFSETQ. Here the CDR3 DNA reads TGCGCCAGCAGCTTAACAGCGGGCTCCAACGAGCAGTACTTC. Protein product: CASSLTAGSNEQYF.

In DNA form, the CDR3 reads TGCAGCGTGGCCACTAGCGCGGAGACCCAGTACTTC. It translates to CSVATSAETQYF. The chain combines TRBV29-1 with TRBJ2-5; 7 nucleotides match TRBD2. V shed 6 bases and J 5 bases; nucleotides not matched to a gene: 6. The CDR3 spans 12 residues. CDR1 and CDR2 (germline): SQVTM, ANQGSEA.

The chain recombines TRBV6-5 with TRBJ2-7; 7 positions match TRBD2. V was pared by 2 bases and J by 6 bases, with 4 bases of the junction left unmatched. The CDR3 covers 13 residues. The germline CDR1 and CDR2 sequences are MNHEY and SVGAGI. Here the CDR3 reads CASSYGEGSEQYF. The CDR3 bases are TGTGCCAGCAGTTACGGGGAGGGGAGCGAGCAGTACTTC.

The J gene is TRBJ2-3, the V gene TRBV5-8, with D possibly matching TRBD2 (6 bases). The V gene's germline CDR1 is SGHTS and CDR2 YDEGEE. Trimming took 1 base from V and 4 from J, leaving 13 bases between them. There are 15 residues in the CDR3. The CDR3 nucleotides are TGTGCCAGCAGCTTGACTAGCCGACGTGCAGATACGCAGTATTTT. It is translated as CASSLTSRRADTQYF.

The CDR3 DNA follows: TGTGCCAGCAGGCAAAGCGGAGGGAGGGGCGAGCAGTACTTC. Protein product: CASRQSGGRGEQYF. This sequence joins TRBV2 and TRBJ2-7; 7 bases align to TRBD2. The J segment lost 6 bases and the V segment lost 6 bases, leaving 11 bases of the junction unmatched. The CDR3 is made up of 14 amino acids. Looked up from germline, CDR1 is SNHLY and CDR2 is FYNNEI. Based on the CDR3 plus reference TRBV2 and TRBJ2-7, the full variable domain is EPEVTQTPSHQVTQMGQEVILRCVPISNHLYFYWYRQILGQKVEFLVSFYNNEISEKSEIFDDQFSVERPDGSNFTLKIRSTKLEDSAMYFCASRQSGGRGEQYFGPGTRLTVT.

In its sample, this clone was seen many times. This chain links TRBV7-9 with TRBJ1-1, with 10 bases aligning to TRBD1. The ends lost 6 bases at V and 4 bases at J; junction bases unmatched: 5. The CDR3 spans 14 residues. Germline V lookup: CDR1 SEHNR, CDR2 FQNEAQ (reference sequence). DNA of the CDR3: TGTGCCAGCAGGGGACGGACAGGGGGCACTGAAGCTTTCTTT. Its protein product is CASRGRTGGTEAFF.

This clone was observed a few times. This rearrangement joins TRBV7-9 to TRBJ2-5; 11 nucleotides line up with TRBD2. V dropped 4 bases and J dropped 9; count of bases not matched to a gene: 10. Germline V gene data show CDR1 as SEHNR and CDR2 as FQNEAQ (reference sequence). This CDR3 has 15 residues. The CDR3, as DNA: TGTGCCAGCAGCTCCGGGACTAGCGGCTTGTGGGCCCAGTACTTC. As protein: CASSSGTSGLWAQYF.

This clone was found a few times. V is TRBV23-1 and J is TRBJ1-4; D possibly corresponds to TRBD1 (6 bases). TRBV23-1 carries the ORF label, with uncertain function. Trimming shortened V by 4 bases and J by 6 bases, and 18 bases separated the two germline ends. The CDR3 length is 16 residues. CDR3: CASSPGTSRKYEKLFF. The CDR3, as DNA: TGCGCCAGCAGTCCCGGGACATCTCGGAAGTATGAAAAACTGTTTTTT.

This clone was observed once. The chain uses TRBV27 and TRBJ2-2; 8 bases match TRBD1. CDR1 MNHEY and CDR2 SMNVEV come from the germline V gene (reference sequence). The CDR3 contains 15 residues. Trimming at V came to 5 bases and at J to 5 bases, leaving 7 bases not matched to a gene. The CDR3: CASSPTGGWTGELFF. CDR3 sequence (DNA): TGTGCCAGCAGTCCTACAGGGGGATGGACCGGGGAGCTGTTTTTT.

This clone was observed a handful of times. The genes are TRBV5-6 and TRBJ2-7; 7 positions match TRBD2. V gave up 4 bases and J gave up 6 bases; unmatched junction bases: 10. From germline, CDR1 is SGHDT and CDR2 YYEEEE. The CDR3 extends over 14 amino acids. Written as DNA, the CDR3 is TGTGCCAGCAGCCCTGGGGCGGGAGCCCGCGAGCAGTACTTC. Residues: CASSPGAGAREQYF.

This chain joins TRBV2 and TRBJ2-5; 8 bases are a match to TRBD1. In germline, CDR1 is SNHLY, CDR2 FYNNEI. The CDR3 consists of 14 residues. Trimming cost V 6 bases and J 3 bases; bases outside gene matches: 6. The CDR3 protein is CASSRMTGEETQYF. DNA of the CDR3: TGTGCCAGCAGCCGTATGACAGGGGAAGAGACCCAGTACTTC.

This sequence joins TRBV24-1 and TRBJ2-3; D call uncertain. CDR1 and CDR2 (germline): KGHDR, SFDVKD. The CDR3 consists of 13 residues. V lost 0 bases, J lost 9 bases, and 9 bases lay in between. CDR3: CATSDLLGETQYF. The CDR3 coding sequence is TGTGCCACCAGTGATTTGCTGGGCGAAACGCAGTATTTT.

This clone was detected only a few times. This rearrangement joins TRBV11-3 to TRBJ1-4; 7 bases fit TRBD1. Germline assignment: CDR1 SGHNT and CDR2 YENEEA. The CDR3 loop spans 13 amino acids. The V gene end was trimmed by 11 bases and the J gene end by 6 bases; junction bases not matched to a gene: 9. The CDR3 DNA is TGTGCCGGCGGTTTCGGGACAGATGAAAAACTGTTTTTT. This encodes CAGGFGTDEKLFF. Looking up the rest from reference TRBV11-3 and TRBJ1-4 gives the full variable domain: EAGVVQSPRYKIIEKKQPVAFWCNPISGHNTLYWYLQNLGQGPELLIRYENEEAVDDSQLPKDRFSAERLKGVDSTLKIQPAELGDSAVYLCAGGFGTDEKLFFGSGTQLSVL.

V is TRBV9 and J is TRBJ2-1; 10 bases map to TRBD1. Germline V gene data show CDR1 as SGDLS and CDR2 as YYNGEE. CDR3 length: 15 residues. The V gene end was trimmed by 4 bases and the J gene end by 5 bases; junction bases not matched to a gene: 6. CDR3 DNA sequence: TGTGCCAGCAGCTTAGGACAGGGGGGCCACAATGAGCAGTTCTTC. This codes for CASSLGQGGHNEQFF.

The genes are TRBV19 and TRBJ2-7, with D possibly being TRBD1 (5 bases). The CDR3 contains 12 residues. The V end lost 10 bases, the J end lost 1 base, and 11 bases lay between the germline ends. In germline, CDR1 is LNHDA, CDR2 SQIVND (reference sequence). The CDR3, as DNA: TGTGCCACCGCGGACAATTCCTACGAGCAGTACTTC. Encoded protein: CATADNSYEQYF.

This sequence joins TRBV7-8 and TRBJ1-2; D gene unclear. The V gene lost 5 bases and the J gene lost 4 bases, with 14 bases spanning the gap. CDR1 is SGHVS, CDR2 FQNEAQ, per germline. CDR3 length equals 14 residues. The CDR3 bases are TGTGCCAGCAGCCACCCCGGGAGAGTCTATGGCTACACCTTC. Protein sequence: CASSHPGRVYGYTF.

This clone was recorded once. The chain links TRBV2 to TRBJ2-3; 11 positions match TRBD2. This CDR3 comprises 15 residues. V dropped 4 bases and J dropped 3; count of bases not matched to a gene: 3. CDR1 SNHLY and CDR2 FYNNEI come from the germline V gene. CDR3 sequence (DNA): TGTGCCAGCAGTGGGGCTAGCGGGGGGACAGATACGCAGTATTTT. Its translation: CASSGASGGTDTQYF. The full variable domain, rest sourced from reference TRBV2 and TRBJ2-3, is EPEVTQTPSHQVTQMGQEVILRCVPISNHLYFYWYRQILGQKVEFLVSFYNNEISEKSEIFDDQFSVERPDGSNFTLKIRSTKLEDSAMYFCASSGASGGTDTQYFGPGTRLTVL.